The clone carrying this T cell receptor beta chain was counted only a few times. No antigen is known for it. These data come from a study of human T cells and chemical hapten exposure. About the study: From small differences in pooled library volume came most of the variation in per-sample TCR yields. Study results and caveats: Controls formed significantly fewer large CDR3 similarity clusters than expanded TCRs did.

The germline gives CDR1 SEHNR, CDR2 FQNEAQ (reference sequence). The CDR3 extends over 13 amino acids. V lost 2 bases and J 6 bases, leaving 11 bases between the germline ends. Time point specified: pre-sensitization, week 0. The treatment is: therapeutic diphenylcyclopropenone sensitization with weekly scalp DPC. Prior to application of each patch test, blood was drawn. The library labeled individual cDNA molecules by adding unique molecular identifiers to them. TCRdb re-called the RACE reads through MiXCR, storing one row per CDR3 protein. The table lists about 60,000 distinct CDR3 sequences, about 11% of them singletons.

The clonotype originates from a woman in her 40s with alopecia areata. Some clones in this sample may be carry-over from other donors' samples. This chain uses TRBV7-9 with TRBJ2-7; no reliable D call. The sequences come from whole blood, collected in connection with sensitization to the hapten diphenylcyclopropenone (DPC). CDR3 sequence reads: CASSLSIPSEQYF. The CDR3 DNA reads TGTGCCAGCAGCTTATCTATCCCGTCCGAGCAGTACTTC.